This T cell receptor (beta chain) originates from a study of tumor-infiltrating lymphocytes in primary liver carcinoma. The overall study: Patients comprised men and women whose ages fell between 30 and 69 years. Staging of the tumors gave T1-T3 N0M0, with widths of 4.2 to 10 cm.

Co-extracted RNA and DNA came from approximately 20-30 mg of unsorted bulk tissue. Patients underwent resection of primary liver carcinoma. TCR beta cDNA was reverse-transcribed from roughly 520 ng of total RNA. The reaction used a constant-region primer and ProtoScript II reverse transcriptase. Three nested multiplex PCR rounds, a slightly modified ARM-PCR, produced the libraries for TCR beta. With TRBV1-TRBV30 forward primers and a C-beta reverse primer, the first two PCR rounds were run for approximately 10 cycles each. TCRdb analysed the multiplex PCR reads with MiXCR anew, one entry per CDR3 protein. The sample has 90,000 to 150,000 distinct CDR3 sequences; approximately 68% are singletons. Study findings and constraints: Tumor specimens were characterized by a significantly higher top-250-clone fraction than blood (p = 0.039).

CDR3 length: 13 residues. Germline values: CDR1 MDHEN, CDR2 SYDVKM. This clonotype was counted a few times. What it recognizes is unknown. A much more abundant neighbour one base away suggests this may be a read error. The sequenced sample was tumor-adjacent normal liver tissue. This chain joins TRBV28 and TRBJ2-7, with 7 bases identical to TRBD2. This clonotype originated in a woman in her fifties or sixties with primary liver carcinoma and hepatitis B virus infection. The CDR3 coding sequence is TGTGCCACCAGTTTGGTTCAAGCGGGACCCCCGTACTTC. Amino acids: CATSLVQAGPPYF.